The rows below give T cell receptor beta chains drawn from one sample of a study of T-cell memory formation after mild COVID-19. TCRdb reanalysed the 5' RACE reads using MiXCR and keeps one entry per CDR3 protein. The sample yields a few hundred thousand distinct CDR3 sequences, roughly 16% seen once. Sequencing was done on a sample of PBMCs or a T cell subset sorted from them (not recorded which). These receptors were obtained from a man aged 18-30 years who had mild COVID-19 (a few samples of this study predate the infection). Cell type and time point are not known. The CDR3 runs from the conserved cysteine through the conserved F or W. D genes are given only for firm matches. For some rows the clone size is stated as once, few or many, or as a class when expanded; others skip it.

size | J | D | V | DNA | CDR3
- | TRBJ2-2 | - | TRBV3-1 | TGTGCCAGCAGGGATGCAGGGATAGCCGGGGAGCTGTTTTTT | CASRDAGIAGELFF
many | TRBJ2-7 | - | TRBV25-1 | TGTGCCAGTGCCTATGGGGACTACGAGCAGTACTTC | CASAYGDYEQYF
few | TRBJ1-3 | TRBD1 | TRBV7-2 | TGTGCCAGCAGCTTGCAGGGGGCGCTTTCTGGAAACACCATATATTTT | CASSLQGALSGNTIYF
- | TRBJ2-5 | TRBD2 | TRBV5-4 | TGTGCCAGCAGCGCCCAGCGGGGAATCCAAGAGACCCAGTACTTC | CASSAQRGIQETQYF
- | TRBJ2-4 | - | TRBV12-3/TRBV12-4 | TGTGCCAGCAGCAATATACAGGAGGGGACTCTAGCCAAAAACATTCAGTACTTC | CASSNIQEGTLAKNIQYF
few | TRBJ2-7 | TRBD1 | TRBV20-1 | TGCAGTGCTTACAACCGGGACAGGGGGTTAGACGAGCAGTACTTC | CSAYNRDRGLDEQYF
- | TRBJ1-6 | TRBD1 | TRBV12-3/TRBV12-4 | TGTGCCAGCAGTTTAGGAGGGACAGGCTTTTCACCCCTCCACTTT | CASSLGGTGFSPLHF
- | TRBJ1-1 | - | TRBV12-3/TRBV12-4 | TGTGCCAGCAGTTTCTCGGGGCACACTGAAGCTTTCTTT | CASSFSGHTEAFF
many | TRBJ2-4 | - | TRBV7-2 | TGTGCCAGCAGCTTAGCGGCAGCCAAAAACATTCAGTACTTC | CASSLAAAKNIQYF
few | TRBJ1-1 | - | TRBV6-5 | TGTGCCAGCAGTTACTCTGCGGGTCGGGAAGCTTTCTTT | CASSYSAGREAFF
many | TRBJ1-4 | - | TRBV12-3/TRBV12-4 | TGTGCCAGCAGTTTAATACAGGGAGGAGAAAAACTGTTTTTT | CASSLIQGGEKLFF
few | TRBJ1-1 | - | TRBV3-1 | TGTGCCAGCAGCAACGGGGTGTTGGTCATTGAAGCTTTCTTT | CASSNGVLVIEAFF
- | TRBJ1-1 | - | TRBV4-2 | TGTGCCAGCAGCCAAGATTTGGGGTGGAACACTGAAGCTTTCTTT | CASSQDLGWNTEAFF
few | TRBJ2-5 | - | TRBV6-5 | TGTGCCAGCAGTTACTGGCAGGGACAAGAGACCCAGTACTTC | CASSYWQGQETQYF
many | TRBJ1-2 | - | TRBV7-2 | TGTGCCAGCAGGACCGGGACGGACTATGGCTACACCTTC | CASRTGTDYGYTF
few | TRBJ1-2 | - | TRBV5-1 | TGCGCCAGCAGCCCACAGGTAGACTATGGCTACACCTTC | CASSPQVDYGYTF
few | TRBJ2-3 | - | TRBV28 | TGTGCCAGCAGTTTGCCCCCAGGGGTGGGCACAGATACGCAGTATTTT | CASSLPPGVGTDTQYF
few | TRBJ2-5 | - | TRBV7-7 | TGTGCCAGCAGCTTCGACGGATCGCAAGAGACCCAGTACTTC | CASSFDGSQETQYF
few | TRBJ1-1 | - | TRBV12-3/TRBV12-4 | TGTGCCAGCAGCCTTACATCTTACACTGAAGCTTTCTTT | CASSLTSYTEAFF
few | TRBJ1-6 | - | TRBV7-9 | TGTGCCAGCAGCTTAGAGGGCAGGGATAATTCACCCCTCCACTTT | CASSLEGRDNSPLHF
- | TRBJ1-1 | TRBD1 | TRBV20-1 | TGCAGTGCTCCCCAGGGCTGGGACAGTGAAGCTTTCTTT | CSAPQGWDSEAFF
few | TRBJ2-7 | TRBD1 | TRBV4-1 | TGCGCCAGCAGCCAAGAGGGGACAGGGTACTACGAGCAGTACTTC | CASSQEGTGYYEQYF
few | TRBJ1-2 | - | TRBV6-6 | TGTGCCAGCAGTTTCTTGACGGGCTATGGCTACACCTTC | CASSFLTGYGYTF
many | TRBJ2-1 | - | TRBV5-1 | TGCGCCAGCAGCTTGGGCCGGAATGAGCAGTTCTTC | CASSLGRNEQFF
few | TRBJ2-3 | - | TRBV6-4 | TGTGCCAGCAGTCTACTAGGGCGTCAAGGCACAGATACGCAGTATTTT | CASSLLGRQGTDTQYF
- | TRBJ2-2 | - | TRBV9 | TGTGCCAGCAGCCCTCCTGAGGGGACCGGGGAGCTGTTTTTT | CASSPPEGTGELFF
- | TRBJ2-1 | - | TRBV5-1 | TGCGCCAGCAGCACGGGCCGGGAACCATCCTACAATGAGCAGTTCTTC | CASSTGREPSYNEQFF
few | TRBJ1-1 | - | TRBV7-9 | TGTGCCAGCAGCTTAGAGGGGATGAACACTGAAGCTTTCTTT | CASSLEGMNTEAFF
many | TRBJ1-5 | - | TRBV6-6 | TGTGCCAGCAGTTATGGCTTGGGGCAGCCCCAGCATTTT | CASSYGLGQPQHF
many | TRBJ2-2 | - | TRBV15 | TGTGCCACCAGCAGAGATCCGGCTTCCGGGGAGCTGTTTTTT | CATSRDPASGELFF
- | TRBJ1-2 | - | TRBV6-5 | TGTGCCAGCAGTTACTACCCCAGGGTATATGGCTACACCTTC | CASSYYPRVYGYTF
many | TRBJ1-1 | TRBD1 | TRBV7-9 | TGTGCCAGCAGCTTTACCGAGGGGGCGGAAGCTTTCTTT | CASSFTEGAEAFF
few | TRBJ2-1 | - | TRBV20-1 | TGCAGTGTTCGGTCCGGCAGTAAGAATGAGCAGTTCTTC | CSVRSGSKNEQFF
- | TRBJ1-4 | - | TRBV4-1 | TGCGCCAGCAGCCAGGTACAAGGGGAAAAACTGTTTTTT | CASSQVQGEKLFF
- | TRBJ1-3 | TRBD1 | TRBV12-5 | TGTGCTAGTGGTAATCAGGGGGCATACGGAAACACCATATATTTT | CASGNQGAYGNTIYF
few | TRBJ2-7 | - | TRBV6-4 | TGTGCCAGCAGTGAAGAGCGGGCCGAGCAGTACTTC | CASSEERAEQYF
- | TRBJ2-2 | - | TRBV5-1 | TGCGCCAGCAGCCCCACCGGGACGGCAAACACCGGGGAGCTGTTTTTT | CASSPTGTANTGELFF
few | TRBJ1-2 | - | TRBV29-1 | TGCAGCGTTGATGGGATACCCTATGGCTACACCTTC | CSVDGIPYGYTF
few | TRBJ1-1 | - | TRBV29-1 | TGCAGCGTTGAAGAAGGGATGAACACTGAAGCTTTCTTT | CSVEEGMNTEAFF
few | TRBJ1-5 | - | TRBV24-1 | TGTGCCACCGCCGCGGGGCCACGCGGGCCCCAGCATTTT | CATAAGPRGPQHF
- | TRBJ2-2 | - | TRBV7-9 | TGTGCCAGTACTTCCGGCAGGTCCTCGGGCGGGGAGCTGTTTTTT | CASTSGRSSGGELFF
- | TRBJ1-2 | TRBD1 | TRBV6-2/TRBV6-3 | TGTGCCAGCAGTTACACCCCCGGGACAGGGGGATATGGCTACACCTTC | CASSYTPGTGGYGYTF
- | TRBJ2-7 | - | TRBV7-2 | TGTGCCAGCAGCCTCGTGGGGGACATACGCTACGAGCAGTACTTC | CASSLVGDIRYEQYF
once | TRBJ2-2 | - | TRBV24-1 | TGTGCCACCAGTGATTTGCGCGGGGAGCTGTTTTTT | CATSDLRGELFF
few | TRBJ1-5 | - | TRBV28 | TGTGCCAGCAGTTTGGGGGGAATCGGTCCCCAGCATTTT | CASSLGGIGPQHF
few | TRBJ1-2 | - | TRBV21-1 | TGTGCCAGCACCCCTAGGAAGGGCCACTATGGCTACACCTTC | CASTPRKGHYGYTF
few | TRBJ1-2 | - | TRBV6-5 | TGTGCCAGCAGTTACGAGCGGGACGGGTACTATGGCTACACCTTC | CASSYERDGYYGYTF
few | TRBJ2-1 | - | TRBV4-3 | TGCGCCAGCAGCCAAGAATCGAGCCTTTCTGGCGGGGGCCGCTACAATGAGCAGTTCTTC | CASSQESSLSGGGRYNEQFF
few | TRBJ2-3 | TRBD2 | TRBV12-3/TRBV12-4 | TGTGCCAGCAGTCCTACCAAGACTAGCGGGGCTAGCACAGATACGCAGTATTTT | CASSPTKTSGASTDTQYF